The 22 T cell receptor beta chains given below trace back to one sample, sequenced in a study of T-cell memory formation after mild COVID-19. TCRdb processed the 5' RACE reads anew with MiXCR; each CDR3 protein has one entry. Of more than 300,000 distinct CDR3 sequences in the sample, 20% to 25% were seen once. Source material: PBMCs or a T cell subset sorted from them (not recorded which). These receptors all stem from a man aged 18 to 29 who had mild COVID-19 (a few samples of this study predate the infection). Cell type and time point are not known.

CDR3 coding DNA: TGTGCCAGCAGCCCAACCGGACTAGCGGGGAACCAAGAGACCCAGTACTTC. It is translated as CASSPTGLAGNQETQYF. The chain links TRBV5-5 to TRBJ2-5; 12 bases agree with TRBD2. J lost 0 bases, V lost 4 bases, and 7 bases had no gene match. The length of the CDR3 is 17 residues. Germline CDR1 and CDR2: SGHKS and YYEKEE (reference sequence).

V gene TRBV30 combines with J gene TRBJ1-1, with no clear D. Germline CDR1 GTSNPN, CDR2 SVGIG (reference sequence). V was shortened by 2 bases and J by 0 bases, with 16 bases between the two germline ends. This CDR3 comprises 16 residues. The DNA for the CDR3 is TGTGCCTGGAGTTTAAAGGGTTTCGTCCTGAACACTGAAGCTTTCTTT. Translation: CAWSLKGFVLNTEAFF.

This chain uses TRBV29-1 with TRBJ1-2; D gene unclear. The CDR3 length is 13 residues. Germline CDR1 SQVTM, CDR2 ANQGSEA. V lost 7 bases, J lost 8 bases, and 20 bases lay in between. This CDR3 is CSASPGPSPGYTF. Written as DNA, the CDR3 is TGCAGCGCATCTCCGGGTCCCTCTCCGGGCTACACCTTC.

The rearrangement uses TRBV4-1 and TRBJ2-7; tentatively, D is TRBD1 (6 bases). CDR1 is MGHRA and CDR2 is YSYEKL in the germline V gene. The CDR3 is 18 amino acids. Deletions cut 0 bases from V and 7 bases from J, with 25 bases between. As DNA, the CDR3 is TGCGCCAGCAGCCAAGATTCCATTTTGAGCAGGGGTTTTTCGGAGCAGTACTTC. Protein product: CASSQDSILSRGFSEQYF.

V gene TRBV7-3 combines with J gene TRBJ2-1, with 8 bases that match TRBD1. The CDR3 covers 15 residues. Germline CDR1 reads SGHTA; CDR2 reads FQGTGA. V trimming: 1 base; J trimming: 7 bases; junction bases outside the gene matches: 6. The CDR3 here is CASSLIGQGSNEQFF. CDR3 DNA: TGTGCCAGCAGCTTAATTGGACAGGGATCAAATGAGCAGTTCTTC.

The chain employs TRBV5-6 and TRBJ1-5, with D maybe TRBD1 (5 bases). CDR1 and CDR2 from the germline V gene are SGHDT and YYEEEE. The CDR3 loop spans 14 amino acids. With 0 bases removed from V and 9 bases from J, the gap between germline ends came to 13 bases. The CDR3 DNA sequence: TGTGCCAGCAGCTTGGGCGGGGCGAAGGGGCCCCAGCATTTT. This encodes CASSLGGAKGPQHF. Combining the CDR3 with reference TRBV5-6 and TRBJ1-5 gives the whole variable domain DAGVTQSPTHLIKTRGQQVTLRCSPKSGHDTVSWYQQALGQGPQFIFQYYEEEERQRGNFPDRFSGHQFPNYSSELNVNALLLGDSALYLCASSLGGAKGPQHFGDGTRLSIL.

At least ten counts were recorded for this clonotype. The gene calls are TRBV12-3 or TRBV12-4 and TRBJ1-4; possibly TRBD1 for D (5 bases). V was pared by 6 bases and J by 11 bases, with 19 bases between. The CDR3 loop spans 14 amino acids. This CDR3 is CASSLSGVRGKLFF. Here the CDR3 DNA reads TGTGCCAGCAGCTTATCTGGCGTGAGGGGTAAACTGTTTTTT.

The chain has TRBV20-1 and TRBJ1-5, with 7 bases matching TRBD1. The length of the CDR3 is 14 residues. Germline V lookup: CDR1 DFQATT, CDR2 SNEGSKA (reference sequence). J gave up 5 bases and V 5 bases, and 9 bases lay outside the gene matches. CDR3 amino acids: CSAAYWDRDQPQHF. The CDR3 coding sequence is TGCAGTGCTGCCTATTGGGACAGAGATCAGCCCCAGCATTTT.

This clonotype was detected a few times. V usage is TRBV5-4 and J usage is TRBJ2-7; D might be TRBD2 (6 bases). Trimming took off 4 bases at V and 3 bases at J, with 11 bases between the two ends. Per the germline V gene, CDR1 is SGHNT and CDR2 is YYREEE (reference sequence). This CDR3 spans 13 amino acids. The CDR3 protein is CASSGGTHYEQYF. For the CDR3, the DNA is TGTGCCAGCAGCGGGGGGACTCACTACGAGCAGTACTTC. Full variable domain (remainder filled in from reference TRBV5-4 and TRBJ2-7): ETGVTQSPTHLIKTRGQQVTLRCSSQSGHNTVSWYQQALGQGPQFIFQYYREEENGRGNFPPRFSGLQFPNYSSELNVNALELDDSALYLCASSGGTHYEQYFGPGTRLTVT.

The chain joins TRBV20-1 to TRBJ2-5, with D perhaps matching TRBD1 or TRBD2 (6 bases each). Deletions cut 2 bases from V and 4 bases from J, with 11 bases between. Germline CDR1 is DFQATT and CDR2 is SNEGSKA (reference sequence). The CDR3 runs 13 residues. The CDR3 sequence: CSARRGLGETQYF. The DNA of the CDR3 is TGCAGTGCTAGACGGGGGCTCGGAGAGACCCAGTACTTC.

The chain employs TRBV6-5 and TRBJ2-4; possible D gene TRBD2, 6 bases. This CDR3 has 13 amino acids. Trimming removed 6 bases at V and 6 bases at J, with 12 bases between. From germline, CDR1 is MNHEY and CDR2 SVGAGI. CDR3 in amino acids: CASSAGGGNIQYF. The CDR3, as DNA: TGTGCCAGCAGCGCCGGGGGAGGAAACATTCAGTACTTC.

The chain carries TRBV4-2 and TRBJ2-7; D remains ambiguous. The CDR3 is 13 residues long. Trimming removed 4 bases from V and 0 bases from J, with 7 bases in between. The V gene's germline CDR1 is LGHNA and CDR2 YNFKEQ. The CDR3 DNA follows: TGTGCCAGCAGCCCTTCCGCCTCCTACGAGCAGTACTTC. The encoded protein is CASSPSASYEQYF.

This clonotype was observed a few times. This chain connects TRBV11-3 to TRBJ2-1; 8 nucleotides agree with TRBD2. Germline V gene sequence: CDR1 SGHNT, CDR2 YENEEA. The CDR3 is 17 residues long. With V trimmed by 2 bases and J by 4 bases, 10 bases remained unmatched. For the CDR3, the DNA is TGTGCCAGCAGCTTAAACCCTTCTAGCGGGTCATACAATGAGCAGTTCTTC. Its translation is CASSLNPSSGSYNEQFF.

This clonotype was observed a few times. This chain connects TRBV7-9 to TRBJ2-3; D gene ambiguous. V was cut by 5 bases and J by 8 bases, with 11 bases left in between. There are 12 residues in the CDR3. Looked up from germline, CDR1 is SEHNR and CDR2 is FQNEAQ (reference sequence). CDR3 coding DNA: TGTGCCAGCAGCCGCCCTGGAGCTACGCAGTATTTT. Protein product: CASSRPGATQYF.

The chain employs TRBV5-1 and TRBJ2-5; 14 nucleotides line up with TRBD2. CDR1 is SGHRS, CDR2 YFSETQ, per germline. V was pared by 1 base and J by 2 bases, with 4 bases of the junction left unmatched. The CDR3 covers 17 residues. For the CDR3, the DNA is TGCGCCAGCAGCTTGTTGACTAGCGGGGGGGGACAAGAGACCCAGTACTTC. Protein: CASSLLTSGGGQETQYF.

Many counts were recorded for this clonotype. This chain uses TRBV12-3 or TRBV12-4 with TRBJ1-2; no clear D gene. This CDR3 spans 12 amino acids. The V end lost 2 bases, the J end lost 4 bases, and 5 bases lay between the germline ends. As DNA, the CDR3 is TGTGCCAGCAGTTTACAGTCCTATGGCTACACCTTC. It is translated as CASSLQSYGYTF.

This clonotype was seen a few times. The rearrangement joins TRBV7-2 to TRBJ1-5; D unresolved. V was pared by 1 base and J by 5 bases, with 9 bases between. Germline CDR1 and CDR2: SGHTA and FQGNSA. The CDR3 consists of 14 residues. DNA of the CDR3: TGTGCCAGCAGCTTAGAGGCAGGTTATCAGCCCCAGCATTTT. This gives the protein CASSLEAGYQPQHF.

The sample holds a few counts of this clonotype. V gene TRBV4-3 combines with J gene TRBJ2-5; the D is unclear. V lost 1 base and J 1 base, leaving 10 bases between the germline ends. The CDR3 covers 15 residues. In germline, CDR1 is LGHNA, CDR2 YSLEER. CDR3 protein: CASSQGGGAQETQYF. The CDR3 region has the DNA TGCGCCAGCAGCCAAGGAGGTGGTGCCCAAGAGACCCAGTACTTC.

This clonotype was detected only a few times. The J gene is TRBJ1-2, the V gene TRBV15; 9 bases are shared with TRBD1. Per the germline V gene, CDR1 is LNHNV and CDR2 is YYDKDF (reference sequence). V trimming: 0 bases; J trimming: 4 bases; junction bases outside the gene matches: 0. The CDR3 loop spans 14 amino acids. Here the CDR3 reads CATSREDRGYGYTF. For the CDR3, the DNA is TGTGCCACCAGCAGAGAGGACAGGGGCTATGGCTACACCTTC. The full variable domain, its missing parts supplied by reference TRBV15 and TRBJ1-2, is DAMVIQNPRYQVTQFGKPVTLSCSQTLNHNVMYWYQQKSSQAPKLLFHYYDKDFNNEADTPDNFQSRRPNTSFCFLDIRSPGLGDTAMYLCATSREDRGYGYTFGSGTRLTVV.

This clonotype turned up a few times. The chain employs TRBV27 and TRBJ1-1; D ambiguous. Germline assignment: CDR1 MNHEY and CDR2 SMNVEV (reference sequence). The CDR3 consists of 17 residues. Trimming took 6 bases from V and 1 from J, leaving 21 bases between them. The chain's CDR3 is CASRLWAIPGANTEAFF. The CDR3 DNA sequence: TGTGCCAGCAGACTATGGGCGATACCGGGCGCGAACACTGAAGCTTTCTTT.

The J gene is TRBJ1-1, the V gene TRBV3-1; 7 bases match TRBD1. The ends lost 0 bases at V and 8 bases at J; junction bases unmatched: 3. This CDR3 has 13 residues. Germline CDR1 and CDR2: LGHDT and YNNKEL (reference sequence). This CDR3 is CASSQERRGEAFF. Here the CDR3 DNA reads TGTGCCAGCAGCCAAGAGCGCAGGGGGGAAGCTTTCTTT.

The gene calls are TRBV7-9 and TRBJ2-1; tentative D call: TRBD1 (5 bases). In germline, CDR1 is SEHNR, CDR2 FQNEAQ (reference sequence). The CDR3 covers 14 residues. Trimming took 7 bases from V and 7 from J, leaving 17 bases between them. CDR3 bases: TGTGCCAGCATCACAGCGTGGGGCGTGAATGAGCAGTTCTTC. Amino acid sequence: CASITAWGVNEQFF.